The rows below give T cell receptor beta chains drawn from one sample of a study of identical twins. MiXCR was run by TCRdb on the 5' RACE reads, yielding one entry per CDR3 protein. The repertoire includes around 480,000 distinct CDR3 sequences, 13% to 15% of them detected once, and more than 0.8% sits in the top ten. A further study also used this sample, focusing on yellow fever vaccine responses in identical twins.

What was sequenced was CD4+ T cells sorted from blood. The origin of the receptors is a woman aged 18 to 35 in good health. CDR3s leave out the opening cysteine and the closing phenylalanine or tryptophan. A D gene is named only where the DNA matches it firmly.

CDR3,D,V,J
ASSETVTYEQY,NA,TRBV5-1,TRBJ2-7
ASSLDTGLNIQY,NA,TRBV7-2,TRBJ2-4
ASSYPMREGEKLF,NA,TRBV6-5,TRBJ1-4
ASSEALRVGNEQF,NA,TRBV2,TRBJ2-1
ASSGQGAKETQY,TRBD1,TRBV2,TRBJ2-5
ASSPGGVSEQY,NA,TRBV18,TRBJ2-7
ASSPLIDRGYEQY,TRBD1,TRBV28,TRBJ2-7
SAREAGTGASRPQH,TRBD1,TRBV20-1,TRBJ1-5
ASSQGTGGLDTQY,TRBD1,TRBV4-3,TRBJ2-3
ASSQEGLGTYNEQF,TRBD2,TRBV4-3,TRBJ2-1
ASSLAGGEETQY,NA,TRBV5-6,TRBJ2-5
ASSLSQGPQH,NA,TRBV7-2,TRBJ1-5
ASRPGGSSYNSPLH,TRBD1,TRBV5-1,TRBJ1-6
ASSKGVARADTQY,NA,TRBV25-1,TRBJ2-3
ASSRAPGGYT,NA,TRBV3-1,TRBJ1-2
ASSQVGGFYNEQF,NA,TRBV14,TRBJ2-1
SAIDSLFNQPQH,NA,TRBV20-1,TRBJ1-5
ASSPTAGTGSTEAF,TRBD1,TRBV5-1,TRBJ1-1
SGGDGGSEQY,NA,TRBV20-1,TRBJ2-7
ASSLPGAGTDTQY,NA,TRBV7-6,TRBJ2-3
ASGPGQGYEQY,TRBD1,TRBV5-1,TRBJ2-7
ATSSRVTNTGELF,NA,TRBV15,TRBJ2-2
ASSEVLGGKNIQY,NA,TRBV6-1,TRBJ2-4
SAGTSGRSYEQY,TRBD2,TRBV20-1,TRBJ2-7
SAAPGQLAKNIQY,NA,TRBV20-1,TRBJ2-4
ASTLTGIYGYT,NA,TRBV12-3/TRBV12-4,TRBJ1-2
ASRRRIGTGVTEAF,TRBD1,TRBV6-1,TRBJ1-1
ASSLSRETQY,NA,TRBV28,TRBJ2-5
ASSTRTSGRALYYNEQF,TRBD2,TRBV6-2/TRBV6-3,TRBJ2-1
SVEQVPPTDTQY,NA,TRBV29-1,TRBJ2-3
ASRASGGAYNEQF,TRBD2,TRBV12-3/TRBV12-4,TRBJ2-1
ASSRDRASEQY,TRBD1,TRBV3-1,TRBJ2-7
ASSLVAGLDTEAF,NA,TRBV7-9,TRBJ1-1
ASTSQGRGRYEQY,NA,TRBV28,TRBJ2-7
ASSTRGTSGAYNEQF,TRBD2,TRBV5-5,TRBJ2-1
ATSTLGRGAHQETQY,TRBD2,TRBV15,TRBJ2-5
SARWPSGAGNEQF,TRBD2,TRBV20-1,TRBJ2-1
ASRRTGKIVLSYEQY,NA,TRBV21-1,TRBJ2-7
ATSRSGDAGANVLT,NA,TRBV15,TRBJ2-6
ASTERQGNTEAF,NA,TRBV6-1,TRBJ1-1
ASSQGPAGRTEAF,NA,TRBV3-1,TRBJ1-1
ATSRDRTGYGYT,NA,TRBV15,TRBJ1-2
SAHRRDYGYT,NA,TRBV20-1,TRBJ1-2
ATSEPPRGREETQY,NA,TRBV24-1,TRBJ2-5
ASVGGTAGSSSYNEQF,NA,TRBV12-3/TRBV12-4,TRBJ2-1
ASRSGPGANVLT,NA,TRBV28,TRBJ2-6
SAPDQLTDTQY,NA,TRBV20-1,TRBJ2-3